The present T cell receptor beta chain was sequenced within a study of OX40 agonist ivuxolimab in advanced cancers. Broader study findings: Patients who responded partially at 0.1-3.0 mg/kg showed clonal expansion ranking among the lowest.

With respect to this clone: Its antigen is still unknown.

Clones were read by immunoSEQ multiplex PCR, and TCRdb kept only the in-frame ones, dropping some. Of 21,000 or so clones detected, roughly 77% appear once; the ten largest clones hold 8.5% to 10%. CDR1 is SGHKS, CDR2 YYEKEE, per germline (reference sequence). Trimming took off 0 bases at V and 6 bases at J, with 9 bases between the two ends. The CDR3 loop spans 14 amino acids. This TCR derives from an adult with an advanced solid tumor such as melanoma, head and neck, liver or kidney cancer. The material sequenced was CD4+ or CD8+ T cells sorted from blood, taken in a trial of the OX40 agonist ivuxolimab. The rearrangement joins TRBV5-5 to TRBJ2-2, with TRBD1 as a possible D gene (5 bases). The CDR3 sequence is CASSLEWGSGELFF. The DNA of the CDR3 is TGTGCCAGCAGCTTGGAATGGGGCTCCGGGGAGCTGTTTTTT. Drawing the rest from reference TRBV5-5 and TRBJ2-2, the complete variable domain is DAGVTQSPTHLIKTRGQQVTLRCSPISGHKSVSWYQQVLGQGPQFIFQYYEKEERGRGNFPDRFSARQFPNYSSELNVNALLLGDSALYLCASSLEWGSGELFFGEGSRLTVL.